The 19 T cell receptor beta chains presented below share a single source sample, sequenced in a study of blood T cells in healthy people across ages (dated by TCRdb to 2013 to 2016). Preparation of the library involved 5' RACE. Sequencing used an Illumina HiSeq 2500. A second PCR of roughly 7 to 12 cycles was performed with a sample-barcoded 5' primer and a J-beta primer mix. TCRdb passed the public sequencing reads through fastp at Q25 and MiXCR, retaining productive beta sequences. Each record represents a unique CDR3 protein, reported with the most common genes and DNA among its rows. This sample has over 500,000 distinct CDR3 sequences in its table, and approximately 26% of those were observed once. 3% to 4.5% of the sample rests with the top ten. These data also formed part of another study, on T cells of mothers and their children.

The sequenced material came from blood. The origin of the receptors is a boy younger than 10 in good health.

This rearrangement joins TRBV24-1 to TRBJ2-5; 7 bases are a match to TRBD2. CDR3 length: 15 amino acids. Germline V gene lookup returns CDR1 KGHDR and CDR2 SFDVKD. V lost 5 bases to trimming and J lost 4 bases; unmatched junction nucleotides: 9. CDR3 region: CATSGPAGVGETQYF. CDR3 coding DNA: TGTGCCACCAGTGGTCCGGCGGGAGTAGGAGAGACCCAGTACTTC.

This clonotype was seen repeatedly, ten times or more. This rearrangement joins TRBV6-2 or TRBV6-3 to TRBJ2-2; TRBD1 aligns across 8 bases. The CDR3 loop spans 18 amino acids. Germline lookup yields CDR1 MNHEY and CDR2 SVGEGT. J was trimmed by 4 bases and V by 0 bases; bases with no gene match: 10. CDR3 loop: CASSYSTRQGLATGELFF. For the CDR3, the DNA is TGTGCCAGCAGTTACTCAACTCGACAGGGGTTGGCCACCGGGGAGCTGTTTTTT.

J is TRBJ1-1 and V is TRBV6-5; TRBD1 agrees at 7 bases. Germline trimming cut 5 bases from V and 4 bases from J; bases unmatched to any gene: 7. This CDR3 is built from 14 residues. Looked up from germline, CDR1 is MNHEY and CDR2 is SVGAGI. CDR3 nucleotide sequence: TGTGCCAGCAGTAGGACGGGACAGACCACTGAAGCTTTCTTT. This encodes CASSRTGQTTEAFF.

A few counts support this clonotype. The V and J genes are TRBV30 and TRBJ2-1; tentatively, D is TRBD2 (5 bases). The CDR3 is 15 residues long. The V end was cut by 0 bases, the J end by 2 bases, with 11 bases between. From germline, CDR1 is GTSNPN and CDR2 SVGIG (reference sequence). The CDR3 DNA reads TGTGCCTGGAGTGTCGGTAGCGTTACCTACAATGAGCAGTTCTTC. It encodes CAWSVGSVTYNEQFF.

This clonotype was detected only a few times. At one end the junction does not follow the germline gene, possibly because of a read error. J is TRBJ1-2 and V is TRBV7-2, with D tentatively TRBD1 (6 bases). Germline CDR1 and CDR2: SGHTA and FQGNSA. The CDR3 has 14 amino acids. The CDR3 DNA sequence: TGTGCCAGCAGCTTAAGCAGGGGCCCCTATGGCTACGCCTTC. Its translation is CASSLSRGPYGYAF.

This clonotype has just a few counts. The V gene is TRBV7-9, the J gene TRBJ1-1; 9 nucleotides align to TRBD1. The CDR3 is 15 amino acids. Per germline, CDR1 SEHNR and CDR2 FQNEAQ (reference sequence). The trim removed 5 bases at V and 3 bases at J, leaving 7 bases unmatched. This CDR3 reads CASSPSGTGHTEAFF. The CDR3, as DNA: TGTGCCAGCAGCCCGTCCGGGACAGGGCACACTGAAGCTTTCTTT.

The chain recombines TRBV20-1 with TRBJ2-4; 7 positions agree with TRBD2. Germline V gene data show CDR1 as DFQATT and CDR2 as SNEGSKA (reference sequence). J was trimmed by 9 bases and V by 1 base; bases with no gene match: 18. The CDR3 covers 17 residues. The CDR3 region has the DNA TGCAGTGCTAGAGTTGGTCGGGAGGCGGGGTGGGGACCCATTCAGTACTTC. This codes for CSARVGREAGWGPIQYF.

Concerning this clonotype itself: The junction differs from germline at one of its ends, possibly a read error. CDR3 in amino acids: CANSQGVLTKQYF. The CDR3 DNA reads as TGTGCCAACAGCCAAGGCGTACTAACTAAGCAGTACTTC. This rearrangement joins TRBV3-1 to TRBJ2-7, with D hard to call. The CDR3 covers 13 residues. Germline CDR1 is LGHDT and CDR2 is YNNKEL (reference sequence).

The chain couples TRBV12-3 or TRBV12-4 to TRBJ1-2; TRBD1 might be the D (5 bases). The CDR3 extends over 14 amino acids. Trimming took off 2 bases at V and 0 bases at J, with 7 bases between the two ends. Here the CDR3 DNA reads TGTGCCAGCAGTTTAAGGGGCGCTAACTATGGCTACACCTTC. This sequence encodes CASSLRGANYGYTF.

The chain joins TRBV24-1 to TRBJ2-7; 10 bases line up with TRBD1. Germline CDR1 is KGHDR and CDR2 is SFDVKD. With V trimmed by 5 bases and J by 9 bases, 9 bases remained unmatched. The CDR3 is 14 amino acids. The CDR3: CATSAAWDRGRQYF. CDR3 coding DNA: TGTGCCACCAGTGCCGCTTGGGACAGGGGACGGCAGTACTTC.

This clonotype has a count of ten or more. The chain uses TRBV7-6 and TRBJ1-1; 9 bases align to TRBD1. This CDR3 has 14 residues. V was clipped by 3 bases and J by 4 bases; unmatched bases: 3. The germline V gene encodes CDR1 SGHVS and CDR2 FNYEAQ. The CDR3 loop reads CASSLMTGGTEAFF. The CDR3 DNA reads TGTGCCAGCAGCTTGATGACAGGGGGCACTGAAGCTTTCTTT.

The gene calls are TRBV29-1 and TRBJ2-4; the D is unclear. The CDR3 runs 13 residues. V was pared by 1 base and J by 0 bases, with 4 bases between. From germline, CDR1 is SQVTM and CDR2 ANQGSEA. The CDR3 reads CSVEGAAKNIQYF. CDR3 DNA sequence: TGCAGCGTTGAAGGGGCAGCCAAAAACATTCAGTACTTC. Filled out from reference TRBV29-1 and TRBJ2-4, the complete variable domain reads SAVISQKPSRDICQRGTSLTIQCQVDSQVTMMFWYRQQPGQSLTLIATANQGSEATYESGFVIDKFPISRPNLTFSTLTVSNMSPEDSSIYLCSVEGAAKNIQYFGAGTRLSVL.

This chain uses TRBV5-5 with TRBJ1-6, with D uncertain. The CDR3 sequence is 13 residues long. Trimming took 4 bases from V and 8 from J, leaving 10 bases between them. Germline V CDR1 and CDR2: SGHKS, YYEKEE (reference sequence). CDR3 amino acids: CASSRNGDSPLHF. The CDR3 DNA reads as TGTGCCAGCAGCCGGAACGGGGATTCACCCCTCCACTTT.

This clonotype showed up just a few times. The genes are TRBV24-1 and TRBJ2-2; 8 bases agree with TRBD2. V lost 5 bases and J lost 7; bases outside the gene matches: 17. CDR1 KGHDR and CDR2 SFDVKD come from the germline V gene. The CDR3 loop spans 18 amino acids. CDR3 nucleotides: TGTGCCACCAGTGCCGGCAAACTAGCGGCGGGGGAAAGCGGGGAGCTGTTTTTT. It translates to CATSAGKLAAGESGELFF.

The chain uses TRBV2 and TRBJ2-3; D may correspond to TRBD1 or TRBD2 (5 bases each). V lost 10 bases and J 6 bases, leaving 17 bases between the germline ends. The CDR3 spans 13 residues. The germline CDR1 and CDR2 sequences are SNHLY and FYNNEI. CDR3 sequence: CATRDGRSDTQYF. CDR3 coding DNA: TGTGCCACTAGGGACGGGCGAAGCGATACGCAGTATTTT.

This clonotype was observed a handful of times. As DNA, the CDR3 is TGTGCCAGCAGGGTGGACAGGGGATACGCCGGGGAGCTGTTTTTT. Protein: CASRVDRGYAGELFF. The V and J genes are TRBV2 and TRBJ2-2, with 9 nucleotides matching TRBD1. Germline CDR1 is SNHLY and CDR2 is FYNNEI. The CDR3 has 15 amino acids. The trim removed 6 bases at V and 6 bases at J, leaving 8 bases unmatched.

This clonotype was seen many times. The J gene is TRBJ2-5, the V gene TRBV4-3; possibly TRBD2 for D (6 bases). The J call may be mistaken, given a closer DNA end match to TRBJ2-1. Germline CDR1 is LGHNA and CDR2 is YSLEER. This CDR3 has 14 residues. The CDR3 reads CASSAGTGGNEQFF. DNA of the CDR3: TGCGCCAGCAGCGCCGGGACTGGTGGCAATGAGCAGTTCTTC.

There are a few counts of this clonotype. V is TRBV7-9 and J is TRBJ2-7; D ambiguous. The DNA matches TRBJ2-1 better at its end, which makes the J call doubtful. Germline V gene lookup returns CDR1 SEHNR and CDR2 FQNEAQ (reference sequence). The CDR3 spans 15 residues. In nucleotides, the CDR3 is TGTGCCAGCAGCTTAGCTGTGACCCTCTACAATGAGCAGTTCTTC. Translated: CASSLAVTLYNEQFF.

The rearrangement uses TRBV7-2 and TRBJ2-5; unclear D gene. Trimming cost V 1 base and J 10 bases, with 13 bases left between them. The CDR3 spans 13 residues. In germline, CDR1 is SGHTA, CDR2 FQGNSA. As DNA, the CDR3 is TGTGCCAGCAGCTTAGTTTCCCACGCAGGCCAGTACTTC. This translates into CASSLVSHAGQYF.